This T cell receptor (beta chain) was observed in a study of shared T cell receptors in the human thymus (dated by TCRdb to 2020 to 2023). As for the study more broadly: The study examined how the human thymus generates shared, self-reactive T-cell receptor alpha chains.

Library preparation employed the immunoSEQ multiplex PCR assay. The clones in this table, taken by TCRdb from immuneACCESS, are in-frame only. Not every clone is retained; where verified, under half of the shortfall comes from an unresolved V gene, and the cause of the rest is unknown. For this sample there are about 660,000 clones; 87% appear just once. Roughly 0.0094% of the sample is taken by the ten largest. The CDR3 runs 14 amino acids, cysteine and phenylalanine included. The read is trimmed to its CDR3 DNA, 42 bases read in frame from base 1. Sequences KGHSH (CDR1) and LQKENI (CDR2) are obtained from the germline V gene. Trimming removed 5 bases from V and 4 bases from J, leaving 12 bases between the germline ends. Remarks on this clone: Its antigen specificity is not known. Base qualities are missing; no much larger clone stands one base away.

The sample also formed part of further work on human thymus T cells. The second study's authors report: Immunologically healthy infants undergoing open corrective cardiac surgery for congenital heart defects in Finland were used as donors. The thymus tissue came from surgical resects taken out during corrective cardiac surgery. Biased V and J gene segment usage appeared to be present in both thymic and peripheral blood repertoires. According to the related research, thymic TCR repertoires were highly overlapping among unrelated individuals. The study characterized TCR alpha and beta repertoires from eight infant thymus samples and a few related peripheral blood samples. Donor ages ranged from roughly 6 to 250 days, and the cohort comprised 5 to 7 male and a couple of female infants. After being mechanically released from the tissue, thymocytes were kept at -70 degrees C in pellets of about 8.5-32 million cells. Genomic DNA was extracted from frozen cell pellets with a QIAsymphony instrument. The immunoSEQ multiplex PCR assay was used to amplify the TCRB and TCRAD loci from a standardized amount of quality-controlled genomic DNA. The V(D)J region was spanned by amplicons of a length sufficient to cover the CDR3 and to identify V and J genes. The amplicons were sequenced on an Illumina platform via the commercial immunoSEQ service. Primer bias and sequencing errors were corrected as previously described, and TCRAD and TCRB were defined on the basis of the IMGT database. Analysis of the repertoires was done with immunoSEQ Analyzer 3.0 and VDJTools and included basic statistics, V/J segment usage, diversity estimates, rarefaction and pairwise overlap. To estimate diversity, the Chao1, ChaoE, Efron-Thisted, Shannon and inverse Simpson indices were applied, and diversity was also estimated on datasets down-sampled to the smallest sample. Repertoire overlap was determined by strict matching of CDR3 nucleotide sequence, V gene and J gene, and Jaccard-based multidimensional scaling clustering was applied. On average, thymus samples gave around 810,000 unique TCRB clonotypes, whereas blood samples gave about 92,000.

The chain was built from TRBV18 and TRBJ1-5; too little of a D gene remains to name it. Sequenced material: thymocytes. The receptor's source is a boy younger than two with a congenital heart defect. Donor details come from another sample of the same person, matched by shared clones. The CDR3 is CASSLPDGNQPQHF. At the DNA level, the sequence is TGTGCCAGCTCATTACCCGACGGGAATCAGCCCCAGCATTTT.